The TCR beta chain described here comes from a study of blood T cells in healthy people across ages. Findings of the study overall: Estimates drawn from one million T cells were deemed to understate diversity. Relative to aged donors, long-lived donors carried more naive CD4+ cells and displayed higher diversity.

Regarding this clonotype: Its antigen is currently unknown.

CDR1 and CDR2 from the germline V gene are SGDLS and YYNGEE. The ends lost 3 bases at V and 5 bases at J; junction bases unmatched: 5. CDR3 length: 15 residues. The authors ran a second PCR of about 7 to 12 cycles using a sample-barcoded 5' primer and a J-beta primer mix. MiXCR, applied by TCRdb to the 5' RACE reads, yields one record per CDR3 protein. The sample records 800,000 to 1,300,000 distinct CDR3 sequences, roughly a quarter being singletons. This sample was shared with a second study, whose subject was T cells of mothers and their children.

Sequenced: blood. The chain combines TRBV9 with TRBJ1-5; TRBD1 agrees at 10 bases. The TCR originated in a girl under 10 years old in good health. The CDR3 DNA reads TGTGCCAGCAGCGCCGCCGGGACAGGGGATCAGCCCCAGCATTTT. It yields the protein CASSAAGTGDQPQHF.